Listed below are T cell receptor beta chains from one sample, sequenced in a study of blood T cell repertoires in COVID-19. Using immunoSEQ multiplex PCR, the repertoire was profiled, and TCRdb retains in-frame clones only, with some absent. In the table there are fewer than 250,000 clones, roughly 80% of which are singletons. The sequenced sample consisted of PBMCs or T cells enriched from blood (not recorded which). These receptors came from a middle-aged woman who had been exposed to COVID-19. Each CDR3 is given with its conserved first and last residue. A D gene is named only where the DNA matches it firmly. A clone size is listed for some rows: how often the clone was seen (once, few, many), or a class if it is expanded.

d_call	v_call	j_call	clone_size	cdr3_nt	cdr3_aa
NA	TRBV10-3	TRBJ1-2	NA	TGTGCCATCCAGCCCGGGGGAAACTATGGCTACACCTTC	CAIQPGGNYGYTF
NA	TRBV11-2	TRBJ1-1	NA	TGTGCCAGCAGCTCCTGGACCAGCGGAAGGTCGGCAGGAGCTTTCTTT	CASSSWTSGRSAGAFF
NA	TRBV7-9	TRBJ1-2	NA	TGTGCCAGCAGACCCTCCGGACAGTCCAACTATGGCTACACCTTC	CASRPSGQSNYGYTF
NA	TRBV18	TRBJ1-5	NA	TGTGCCAGCTCACCAAGGACAGACAATAGCAATCAGCCCCAGCATTTT	CASSPRTDNSNQPQHF
NA	TRBV27	TRBJ2-7	NA	TGTGCCAGCAGGTCACAGGGAAGGGAGCAGTACTTC	CASRSQGREQYF
NA	TRBV11-2	TRBJ2-1	NA	TGTGCCAGCAGCTTTAGAGGGCTCATGGGGGAGCAGTTCTTC	CASSFRGLMGEQFF
NA	TRBV27	TRBJ2-2	NA	TGTGCCAGCACCGGAAGGGGATCCACCGGGGAGCTGTTTTTT	CASTGRGSTGELFF
NA	TRBV7-9	TRBJ2-6	NA	TGTGCCAGCAGCTCCCTAGGGGGCTCTGGGGCCAACGTCCTGACTTTC	CASSSLGGSGANVLTF
NA	TRBV14	TRBJ2-1	NA	TGTGCCAGCAGCCAAGAGGCCAGGCATCTCAACGATGAGCAGTTCTTC	CASSQEARHLNDEQFF
TRBD2	TRBV7-6	TRBJ2-5	NA	TGTGCCAGCAGCCCGTCCGGGACTAGCGGGGAGACCCAGTACTTC	CASSPSGTSGETQYF
NA	TRBV28	TRBJ2-7	NA	TGTGCCAGCAGGGGGGGACCGTCGGGCGAGCAGTACTTC	CASRGGPSGEQYF
TRBD2	TRBV4-2	TRBJ2-3	NA	TGTGCCAGCAGCCAAGGTGGATCGCGGGGGGGCACAGATACGCAGTATTTT	CASSQGGSRGGTDTQYF
TRBD2	TRBV4-1	TRBJ2-1	NA	TGCGCCAGCAGCCGGGGACTAGCGGGGGGACGAGGTAATGAGCAGTTCTTC	CASSRGLAGGRGNEQFF
NA	TRBV5-5	TRBJ1-1	NA	TGTGCCAGCAGCTTGATGGGGGGAGGGCTGAACACTGAAGCTTTCTTT	CASSLMGGGLNTEAFF
NA	TRBV5-1	TRBJ2-2	NA	TGCGCCAGCAGCTTGGGAGTCTCCACGAACACCGGGGAGCTGTTTTTT	CASSLGVSTNTGELFF
TRBD2	TRBV11-2	TRBJ2-3	NA	TGTGCCAGCAGCTTAGTGGTCTCCCGGGGGGGAGCAGATACGCAGTATTTT	CASSLVVSRGGADTQYF
NA	TRBV4-3	TRBJ2-5	NA	TGCGCCAGCAGCCAAGAATGGCAGGCGGAGACCCAGTACTTC	CASSQEWQAETQYF
NA	TRBV7-2	TRBJ2-3	NA	TGTGCCAGCAGCTTATTGACAAATCTAAACACAGATACGCAGTATTTT	CASSLLTNLNTDTQYF
TRBD1	TRBV19	TRBJ1-5	NA	TGTGCCAGTAGCCCCGACAGGGGCTTTTATAGCAATCAGCCCCAGCATTTT	CASSPDRGFYSNQPQHF
NA	TRBV7-3	TRBJ2-3	once	TGTGCCAGCAGCAGAGGGTACACAGATACGCAGTATTTT	CASSRGYTDTQYF
TRBD2	TRBV27	TRBJ2-2	NA	TGTGCCAGCAGACCGGGGGGGCACACCGGGGAGCTGTTTTTT	CASRPGGHTGELFF
TRBD1	TRBV7-2	TRBJ1-6	NA	TGTGCCAGCAGCTCGGGACAGGGGGCCATTTCACCCCTCCACTTT	CASSSGQGAISPLHF
NA	TRBV7-9	TRBJ2-2	NA	TGTGCCAGCAGCTTACCTACAGGCTACACCGGGGAGCTGTTTTTT	CASSLPTGYTGELFF
TRBD1	TRBV23-1	TRBJ1-1	NA	TGCGCCAGCAGTCAATCGGACAGGGCGGGGTTGAACACTGAAGCTTTCTTT	CASSQSDRAGLNTEAFF
TRBD2	TRBV5-1	TRBJ2-2	NA	TGCGCCAGCAGCTTGTTTCTAGCGGGACTGGTCGCGAACACCGGGGAGCTGTTTTTT	CASSLFLAGLVANTGELFF
TRBD1	TRBV19	TRBJ2-2	NA	TGTGCCAGTAGTATACGCGCCGGGACAGGGGACACCGGGGAGCTGTTTTTT	CASSIRAGTGDTGELFF
TRBD2	TRBV5-1	TRBJ2-3	once	TGCGCCAGCAGCTTGCCGACTAGCGGGGGGTCAGATACGCAGTATTTT	CASSLPTSGGSDTQYF
NA	TRBV6-6	TRBJ1-2	NA	TGTGCCAGCACCCTAGGGACTTCCAACTATGGCTACACCTTC	CASTLGTSNYGYTF
NA	TRBV28	TRBJ1-3	NA	TGTGCCAGCAGCCTCCCTGTAGGGGTTGGCTCTGGAAACACCATATATTTT	CASSLPVGVGSGNTIYF
NA	TRBV28	TRBJ1-2	NA	TGTGCCAGCAGTTCAGGGGACTATGGCTACACCTTC	CASSSGDYGYTF
TRBD1	TRBV7-2	TRBJ1-1	NA	TGTGCCAGCAGCTATCAGACAGGGACGACTGAAGCTTTCTTT	CASSYQTGTTEAFF
TRBD2	TRBV9	TRBJ2-7	NA	TGTGCCAGCAGCGTTCCCACTCCGCAGACTAGCGGGGGATACGAGCAGTACTTC	CASSVPTPQTSGGYEQYF
NA	TRBV7-3	TRBJ1-6	NA	TGTGCCAGCAGCTTAACAGGGCAGGGTAATTCACCCCTCCACTTT	CASSLTGQGNSPLHF
NA	TRBV29-1	TRBJ2-7	once	TGCAGCGTGCCAAGGGAAGGACAGATCTACGAGCAGTACTTC	CSVPREGQIYEQYF
TRBD1	TRBV3-1/TRBV3-2	TRBJ1-2	NA	TGTGCCAGCAGCCCAAGCGAGGTGCAGGGGGGTGGCTACACCTTC	CASSPSEVQGGGYTF
TRBD1	TRBV10-3	TRBJ1-1	NA	TGTGCCATCAGGCCACAGGGGGCCATGAGTATGAACACTGAAGCTTTCTTT	CAIRPQGAMSMNTEAFF
TRBD1	TRBV2	TRBJ2-7	NA	TGTGCCAGCAGTGTTCGGGAACAGGGGGCTTACGAGCAGTACTTC	CASSVREQGAYEQYF
NA	TRBV25-1	TRBJ2-5	few	TGTGCCAGCGGGGCTGCGGGCGGGATAGAGACCCAGTACTTC	CASGAAGGIETQYF
NA	TRBV6-5	TRBJ1-1	NA	TGTGCCAGCAGTTTTGACAGGCAGACTGAAGCTTTCTTT	CASSFDRQTEAFF
TRBD1	TRBV13	TRBJ1-6	NA	TGTGCCAGCAGCTGGACAGGTCTGGGGGATTCACCCCTCCACTTT	CASSWTGLGDSPLHF
TRBD2	TRBV10-3	TRBJ2-1	few	TGTGCCATCAGTGTAAGCGGGGGGGACTACAATGAGCAGTTCTTC	CAISVSGGDYNEQFF
NA	TRBV19	TRBJ2-1	NA	TGTGCCAGTACCGCGGGCCTCTACAATGAGCAGTTCTTC	CASTAGLYNEQFF
TRBD1	TRBV3-1/TRBV3-2	TRBJ1-1	few	TGTGCCAGCAGACCGCCCGACAGGGATGGTGAAGCTTTCTTT	CASRPPDRDGEAFF
TRBD1	TRBV6-5	TRBJ1-2	NA	TGTGCCACCCGGGACAGACAAGACTATGGCTACACCTTC	CATRDRQDYGYTF
TRBD1	TRBV3-1/TRBV3-2	TRBJ1-2	NA	TGTGCCAGCAGCCTCCGGGACAGGGGGCTTTGGGGCTATGGCTACACCTTC	CASSLRDRGLWGYGYTF
NA	TRBV9	TRBJ2-2	NA	TGTGCCAGCAGCGCCGGAGCCACCGGGGAGCTGTTTTTT	CASSAGATGELFF